The clone carrying this T cell receptor beta chain was picked up many times. The read terminates 3 residues before the CDR3 end, so the remaining end is supplied by the germline J gene. The sample is drawn from a study of T cell clonality in common variable immunodeficiency. TCRdb keeps only in-frame clones here, not all; method: immunoSEQ multiplex PCR. The sample shows 30,000 to 40,000 clones, none of them appearing just once. V lost 5 bases, J lost 2 bases, and 4 bases stayed unmatched. The length of the CDR3 is 14 residues. Looked up from germline, CDR1 is SGHVS and CDR2 is FQNEAQ. Sequencing was carried out using peripheral blood mononuclear cells. This sequence joins TRBV7-8 and TRBJ1-2; 8 bases map to TRBD1. The clonotype originates from a person aged 18 to 75 in good health. The CDR3 sequence: CASSPGQENYGYTF. CDR3 DNA, as far as it was read: TGTGCCAGCAGCCCGGGACAGGAAAACTATGGC.